Shown below are 13 T cell receptor beta chains from a single sample sequenced in a study of T cells in Graves' hyperthyroidism and ophthalmopathy. Amplified regions were TCR beta CDR3 sequences from RNA transcripts. TCR CDR3 underwent first-round RT-PCR with the HTBI primer set. MiXCR, applied by TCRdb to the multiplex PCR reads, yields one record per CDR3 protein. This table holds hundreds of thousands of distinct CDR3 sequences, approximately 15% found once. The specimen was blood. The receptors were gathered from a woman between 40 and 55 years old with Graves' ophthalmopathy.

This clonotype appeared once. The chain combines TRBV20-1 with TRBJ2-3, with a possible D match to TRBD2 (6 bases). V shed 4 bases and J shed 6 bases, with 26 bases lying between them. The germline CDR1 and CDR2 sequences are DFQATT and SNEGSKA (reference sequence). This CDR3 region has 17 residues. DNA of the CDR3: TGCAGTGCTACCTCCCCCCCCCCTACTAGCAAGCGGGATACGCAGTATTTT. Encoded protein: CSATSPPPTSKRDTQYF.

This clonotype appeared a few times. The V and J genes are TRBV3-1 and TRBJ2-2; 7 nucleotides align to TRBD1. Germline CDR1 reads LGHDT; CDR2 reads YNNKEL (reference sequence). J gave up 0 bases and V 2 bases, and 3 bases lay outside the gene matches. This CDR3 is 16 amino acids long. This CDR3 reads CASSQLTGANTGELFF. The DNA for the CDR3 is TGTGCCAGCAGCCAATTAACAGGGGCGAACACCGGGGAGCTGTTTTTT. Drawing the rest from reference TRBV3-1 and TRBJ2-2, the complete variable domain is DTAVSQTPKYLVTQMGNDKSIKCEQNLGHDTMYWYKQDSKKFLKIMFSYNNKELIINETVPNRFSPKSPDKAHLNLHINSLELGDSAVYFCASSQLTGANTGELFFGEGSRLTVL.

This clonotype was seen repeatedly, ten times or more. This rearrangement joins TRBV30 to TRBJ1-5; weak D call: TRBD1 (5 bases). This CDR3 is built from 13 residues. Trimming took 4 bases from V and 4 from J, leaving 11 bases between them. Germline V CDR1 and CDR2: GTSNPN, SVGIG (reference sequence). CDR3 nucleotides: TGTGCCTGGAATAAGGGGCCAAATCAGCCCCAGCATTTT. It translates to CAWNKGPNQPQHF.

On this clonotype itself: A much larger clone lies a single base off, so this may be a read error. The rearrangement uses TRBV3-1 and TRBJ1-3; D call uncertain. Deletions cut 0 bases from V and 2 bases from J, with 5 bases between. The CDR3 is 14 amino acids. The germline gives CDR1 LGHDT, CDR2 YNNKEL (reference sequence). In DNA form, the CDR3 reads TGTGCCAGCAGCCAAGAGGCCCCTGGAAACACCATATATTTT. Protein sequence: CASSQEAPGNTIYF.

The rearrangement links TRBV2 to TRBJ1-1, with D tentatively TRBD1 (6 bases). This CDR3 contains 14 residues. CDR1 is SNHLY, CDR2 FYNNEI, per germline. V shed 6 bases and J shed 1 base, with 12 bases lying between them. CDR3 protein: CASRPQGTNTEAFF. The CDR3 DNA follows: TGTGCCAGCAGACCACAGGGCACGAACACTGAAGCTTTCTTT.

This clonotype was observed at least ten times. The CDR3, as DNA: TGTGCCAGCAGCCTAGGAGGGCGAGGTGACGAGCAGTACTTC. Its protein product is CASSLGGRGDEQYF. V usage is TRBV5-8 and J usage is TRBJ2-7, with D tentatively TRBD2 (6 bases). Trimming shortened V by 4 bases and J by 5 bases, and 16 bases separated the two germline ends. From germline, CDR1 is SGHTS and CDR2 YDEGEE. CDR3 length: 14 amino acids.

V is TRBV6-2 or TRBV6-3 and J is TRBJ1-6, with a tentative D call TRBD1 (6 bases). V was clipped by 7 bases and J by 6 bases, with 16 bases between them. The germline CDR1 and CDR2 sequences are MNHEY and SVGEGT. The CDR3 sequence is 15 residues long. The CDR3 region has the DNA TGTGCCAGCAACCCGCCGGGGGCTCCTAATTCACCCCTCCACTTT. Its protein is CASNPPGAPNSPLHF.

The genes are TRBV9 and TRBJ2-3; TRBD2 matches 13 bases. CDR1 and CDR2 from the germline V gene are SGDLS and YYNGEE. V lost 4 bases and J lost 6; bases outside the gene matches: 8. This CDR3 region has 16 residues. The CDR3 protein is CASSPQTGLAGDTQYF. As DNA, the CDR3 is TGTGCCAGCAGCCCCCAGACGGGACTAGCGGGGGATACGCAGTATTTT.

A remark on this clonotype: Possible read error: a much larger clone is one base away. The rearrangement joins TRBV11-2 to TRBJ2-1, with D perhaps being TRBD1 or TRBD2 (6 bases each). The CDR3 has 14 amino acids. Germline V gene sequence: CDR1 SGHAT, CDR2 FQNNGV. The CDR3, as DNA: TGTGCCAGCAGCCCGCACACAGGGAGGTATGAGCGGTTCTTC. Translated, it gives CASSPHTGRYERFF.

This clonotype has at least ten counts. The gene calls are TRBV28 and TRBJ2-3; D not certain. Trimming left V 5 bases short and J 7 bases short, with 13 bases between. The CDR3 has 13 amino acids. From germline, CDR1 is MDHEN and CDR2 SYDVKM. CDR3 DNA: TGTGCCAGCAGTCTTATCCCAGGAAATACGCAGTATTTT. Translated: CASSLIPGNTQYF.

This clonotype has only a few counts. The chain couples TRBV28 to TRBJ1-6, with D perhaps matching TRBD1 (5 bases). CDR1 is MDHEN and CDR2 is SYDVKM in the germline V gene. The CDR3 spans 14 residues. Trimming left V 7 bases short and J 4 bases short, with 11 bases between. The CDR3 protein is CASITGHYNSPLHF. CDR3 sequence (DNA): TGTGCCAGCATTACGGGGCATTATAATTCACCCCTCCACTTT.

The rearrangement links TRBV3-1 to TRBJ2-5; 7 bases are a match to TRBD1. Trimming at V came to 4 bases and at J to 5 bases, leaving 10 bases not matched to a gene. CDR1 is LGHDT and CDR2 is YNNKEL in the germline V gene (reference sequence). The CDR3 totals 15 residues. CDR3 DNA: TGTGCCAGCAGCCCCAGACAGGGTTCTTCTGAGACCCAGTACTTC. This gives the protein CASSPRQGSSETQYF.

In its sample, this clonotype was seen many times. The V gene is TRBV5-1, the J gene TRBJ2-1, with no clear D. The CDR3 is 14 amino acids. Germline CDR1 and CDR2: SGHRS and YFSETQ. The V end lost 4 bases, the J end lost 4 bases, and 12 bases lay between the germline ends. The CDR3 spells CASSPGVVYNEQFF. CDR3 in DNA: TGCGCCAGCAGCCCTGGGGTAGTTTACAATGAGCAGTTCTTC.